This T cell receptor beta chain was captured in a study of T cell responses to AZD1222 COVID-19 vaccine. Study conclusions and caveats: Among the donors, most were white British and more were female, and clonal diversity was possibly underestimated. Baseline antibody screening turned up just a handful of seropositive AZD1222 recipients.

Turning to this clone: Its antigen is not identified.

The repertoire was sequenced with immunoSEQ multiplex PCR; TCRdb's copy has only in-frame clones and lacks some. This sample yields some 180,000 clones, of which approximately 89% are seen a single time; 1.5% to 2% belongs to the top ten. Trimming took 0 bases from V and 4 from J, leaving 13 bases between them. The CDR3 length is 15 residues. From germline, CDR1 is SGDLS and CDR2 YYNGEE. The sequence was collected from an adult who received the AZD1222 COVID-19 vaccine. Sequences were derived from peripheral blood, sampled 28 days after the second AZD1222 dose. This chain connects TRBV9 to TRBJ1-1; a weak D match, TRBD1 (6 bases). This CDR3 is CASSVDGGESTEAFF. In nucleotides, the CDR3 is TGTGCCAGCAGCGTAGATGGGGGCGAGAGCACTGAAGCTTTCTTT. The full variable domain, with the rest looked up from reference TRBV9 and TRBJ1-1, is DSGVTQTPKHLITATGQRVTLRCSPRSGDLSVYWYQQSLDQGLQFLIQYYNGEERAKGNILERFSAQQFPDLHSELNLSSLELGDSALYFCASSVDGGESTEAFFGQGTRLTVV.